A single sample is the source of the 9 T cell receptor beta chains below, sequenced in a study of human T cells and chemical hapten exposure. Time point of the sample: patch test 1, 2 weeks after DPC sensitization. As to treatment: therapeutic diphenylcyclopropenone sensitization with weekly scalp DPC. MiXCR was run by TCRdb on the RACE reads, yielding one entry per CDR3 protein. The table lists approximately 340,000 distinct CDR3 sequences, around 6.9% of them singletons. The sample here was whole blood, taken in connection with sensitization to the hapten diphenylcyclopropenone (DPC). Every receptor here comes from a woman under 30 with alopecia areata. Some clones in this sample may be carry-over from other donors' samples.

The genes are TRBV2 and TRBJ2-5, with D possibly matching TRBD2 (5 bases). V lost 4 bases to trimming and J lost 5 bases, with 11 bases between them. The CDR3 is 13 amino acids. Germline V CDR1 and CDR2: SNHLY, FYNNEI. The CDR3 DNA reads TGTGCCAGCAGTGGGACTGCCGGGGAGACCCAGTACTTC. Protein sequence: CASSGTAGETQYF.

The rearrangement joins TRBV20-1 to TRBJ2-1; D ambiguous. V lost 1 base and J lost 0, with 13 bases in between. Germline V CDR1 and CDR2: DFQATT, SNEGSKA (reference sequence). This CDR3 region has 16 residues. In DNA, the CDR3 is TGCAGTGCTAGAGGCTTCGTTAAGAGCTCCTACAATGAGCAGTTCTTC. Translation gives CSARGFVKSSYNEQFF.

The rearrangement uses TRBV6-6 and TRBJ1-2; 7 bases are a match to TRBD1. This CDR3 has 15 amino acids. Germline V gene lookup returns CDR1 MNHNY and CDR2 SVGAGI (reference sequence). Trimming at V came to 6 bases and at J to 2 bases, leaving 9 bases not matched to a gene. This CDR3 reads CASRPGEGANYGYTF. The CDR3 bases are TGTGCCAGCAGGCCAGGGGAGGGGGCCAACTATGGCTACACCTTC.

DNA of the CDR3: TGTGCCAGCAGTGACAGGGTCGGACAGGGGCAAGCTTTCTTT. It codes for CASSDRVGQGQAFF. The rearrangement joins TRBV2 to TRBJ1-1, with 9 bases aligning to TRBD1. After removal of 3 bases from V and 9 bases from J, the junction contained 8 bases not matched to a gene. The germline V gene has CDR1 SNHLY and CDR2 FYNNEI. The CDR3 extends over 14 amino acids.

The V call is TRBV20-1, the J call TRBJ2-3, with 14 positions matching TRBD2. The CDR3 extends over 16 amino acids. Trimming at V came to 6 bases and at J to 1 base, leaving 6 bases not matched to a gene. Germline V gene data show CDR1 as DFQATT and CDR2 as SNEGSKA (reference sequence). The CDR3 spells CSARTSGGQGTDTQYF. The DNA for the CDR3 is TGCAGTGCCCGGACTAGCGGGGGGCAGGGCACAGATACGCAGTATTTT.

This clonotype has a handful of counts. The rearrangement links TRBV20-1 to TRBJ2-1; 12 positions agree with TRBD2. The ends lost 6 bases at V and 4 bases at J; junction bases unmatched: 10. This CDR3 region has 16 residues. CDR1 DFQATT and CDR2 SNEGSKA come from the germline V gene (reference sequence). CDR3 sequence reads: CSALTSGGLGYNEQFF. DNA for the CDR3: TGCAGTGCGTTGACTAGCGGGGGCCTCGGTTACAATGAGCAGTTCTTC.

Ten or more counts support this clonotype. The CDR3 region is CATRPFMGNTEAFF. In DNA, the CDR3 is TGTGCCACAAGGCCATTTATGGGGAACACTGAAGCTTTCTTT. The chain links TRBV27 to TRBJ1-1; no clear D. The CDR3 is made up of 14 amino acids. Germline lookup yields CDR1 MNHEY and CDR2 SMNVEV (reference sequence). V was clipped by 10 bases and J by 1 base, with 16 bases between them.

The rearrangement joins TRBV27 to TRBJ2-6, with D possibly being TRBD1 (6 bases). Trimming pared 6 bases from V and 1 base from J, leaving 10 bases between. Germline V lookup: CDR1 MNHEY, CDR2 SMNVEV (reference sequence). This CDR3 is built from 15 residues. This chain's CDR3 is CASSTRGSGANVLTF. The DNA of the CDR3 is TGTGCCAGCAGCACAAGGGGGTCTGGGGCCAACGTCCTGACTTTC.

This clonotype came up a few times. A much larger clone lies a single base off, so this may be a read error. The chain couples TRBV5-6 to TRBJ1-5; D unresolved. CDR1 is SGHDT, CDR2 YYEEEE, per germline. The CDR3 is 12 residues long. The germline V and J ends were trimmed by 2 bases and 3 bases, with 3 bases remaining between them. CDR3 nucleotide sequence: TGTGCCAGCAGCTTATTCAATCAGCCCCAGCATTTT. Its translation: CASSLFNQPQHF.